The 11 T cell receptor beta chains below all came from one sample that was sequenced in a study of blood T cell repertoires in COVID-19 (dated by TCRdb to about 2020). The library was generated by the immunoSEQ multiplex PCR assay. This immuneACCESS table, as held by TCRdb, lists in-frame sequences with V and J called but not all clones. Of the missing ones, under half trace to an unresolved V gene in checked studies; the others have no known cause. In this sample the table shows hundreds of thousands of clones, roughly 86% of which occur a single time. The ten largest account for 6% to 8.5% of the sample. Sequencing was carried out using peripheral blood. These receptors came from a woman in her 70s with COVID-19, enrolled during active disease.

This rearrangement joins TRBV28 to TRBJ1-4, with D perhaps TRBD1 (5 bases). Trimming cost V 6 bases and J 3 bases, with 14 bases left between them. Looked up from germline, CDR1 is MDHEN and CDR2 is SYDVKM. The CDR3 is made up of 15 amino acids. The chain's CDR3 is CASRGWGEANEKLFF. Here the CDR3 DNA reads TGTGCCAGCAGGGGATGGGGGGAGGCTAATGAAAAACTGTTTTTT.

The chain couples TRBV24-1 to TRBJ2-7; D is perhaps TRBD2 (7 bases). The V gene lost 4 bases and the J gene lost 7 bases, with 16 bases spanning the gap. Germline V gene lookup returns CDR1 KGHDR and CDR2 SFDVKD. There are 14 residues in the CDR3. The CDR3 region is CATSDLEGEGEQYF. The CDR3 region has the DNA TGTGCCACCAGTGACCTTGAGGGGGAGGGGGAGCAGTACTTC.

The CDR3 nucleotides are TGTGCCAGCAGTTTATCTAGGACAGGGAACATTCAGTACTTC. The encoded protein is CASSLSRTGNIQYF. The chain uses TRBV27 and TRBJ2-4; 8 nucleotides agree with TRBD1. CDR3 size: 14 residues. CDR1 is MNHEY and CDR2 is SMNVEV in the germline V gene (reference sequence). Trimming at V came to 0 bases and at J to 7 bases, leaving 2 bases not matched to a gene.

The chain uses TRBV11-2 and TRBJ2-7, with a weak D call TRBD1 (5 bases). The CDR3 covers 13 residues. Germline assignment: CDR1 SGHAT and CDR2 FQNNGV. Trimming took off 3 bases at V and 5 bases at J, with 11 bases between the two ends. The CDR3 spells CASSLGRVNEQYF. The CDR3 bases are TGTGCCAGCAGCTTGGGCAGGGTGAACGAGCAGTACTTC.

This rearrangement joins TRBV12-3 or TRBV12-4 to TRBJ1-6; unclear D gene. Trimming stripped 2 bases from V and 6 bases from J, with 5 bases between. This CDR3 is 13 amino acids long. CDR3 sequence: CASSLNSNSPLHF. CDR3 nucleotides: TGTGCCAGCAGTTTAAACAGTAATTCACCCCTCCACTTT.

V gene TRBV7-2 combines with J gene TRBJ2-7; 10 bases map to TRBD2. The germline V gene has CDR1 SGHTA and CDR2 FQGNSA. There are 15 residues in the CDR3. J was trimmed by 2 bases and V by 4 bases; bases with no gene match: 5. The CDR3 loop reads CASSSERGGPYEQYF. Here the CDR3 DNA reads TGTGCCAGCAGCTCTGAGCGGGGGGGCCCCTACGAGCAGTACTTC.

The V and J genes are TRBV9 and TRBJ1-1; 8 bases agree with TRBD1. This CDR3 has 15 amino acids. With 1 base clipped from V and 1 base from J, the junction kept 3 bases outside the gene matches. CDR1 is SGDLS, CDR2 YYNGEE, per germline. CDR3 amino acids: CASSVQGAGNTEAFF. CDR3 bases: TGTGCCAGCAGCGTACAGGGGGCAGGGAACACTGAAGCTTTCTTT.

The chain carries TRBV11-2 and TRBJ1-3, with TRBD1 as a possible D gene (6 bases). Germline V gene sequence: CDR1 SGHAT, CDR2 FQNNGV. Trimming removed 6 bases from V and 5 bases from J, with 11 bases in between. The CDR3 spans 13 residues. The DNA for the CDR3 is TGTGCCAGCAGTCAGGGGCAGAGAAACACCATATATTTT. This gives the protein CASSQGQRNTIYF. Combining the CDR3 with reference TRBV11-2 and TRBJ1-3 gives the whole variable domain EAGVAQSPRYKIIEKRQSVAFWCNPISGHATLYWYQQILGQGPKLLIQFQNNGVVDDSQLPKDRFSAERLKGVDSTLKIQPAKLEDSAVYLCASSQGQRNTIYFGEGSWLTVV.

The V gene is TRBV7-8, the J gene TRBJ2-2; no clear D. The CDR3 is 15 residues long. Germline loops: CDR1 SGHVS, CDR2 FQNEAQ. V lost 7 bases and J lost 0, with 12 bases in between. CDR3 sequence: CASTVTEPNTGELFF. The CDR3 DNA is TGTGCCAGCACCGTTACAGAGCCGAACACCGGGGAGCTGTTTTTT.

J is TRBJ2-1 and V is TRBV19, with 11 bases aligning to TRBD2. CDR1 and CDR2 (germline): LNHDA, SQIVND (reference sequence). This CDR3 has 15 residues. Trimming at V came to 4 bases and at J to 5 bases, leaving 4 bases not matched to a gene. CDR3 sequence reads: CASSTVAGGNNEQFF. CDR3 in DNA: TGTGCCAGTAGTACCGTAGCGGGGGGGAACAATGAGCAGTTCTTC.

J is TRBJ2-1 and V is TRBV5-4; 10 nucleotides line up with TRBD1. Germline assignment: CDR1 SGHNT and CDR2 YYREEE (reference sequence). J gave up 1 base and V 4 bases, and 5 bases lay outside the gene matches. The CDR3 has 16 residues. Written as DNA, the CDR3 is TGTGCCAGCAGCACGGACAGGGGGGCTTCCTACAATGAGCAGTTCTTC. Its protein product is CASSTDRGASYNEQFF.